This T cell receptor beta chain was sequenced during a study of blood T cell repertoires in COVID-19. Only in-frame clones appear in the TCRdb table, and some are missing; sequencing was by immunoSEQ multiplex PCR. Among over 100,000 clones, roughly 76% were seen once, and the ten largest hold under 11%. Trimming left V 6 bases short and J 2 bases short, with 7 bases between. CDR1 and CDR2 from the germline V gene are SGHNT and YENEEA. The CDR3 covers 12 residues. The rearrangement joins TRBV11-3 to TRBJ1-1; D uncertain. This receptor was identified in a human donor in a cohort sampled during active COVID-19. Sequencing used peripheral blood. As DNA, the CDR3 is TGTGCCAGCAGGGACTTTAACACTGAAGCTTTCTTT. It is translated as CASRDFNTEAFF. Supplemented by reference TRBV11-3 and TRBJ1-1, the full variable domain reads EAGVVQSPRYKIIEKKQPVAFWCNPISGHNTLYWYLQNLGQGPELLIRYENEEAVDDSQLPKDRFSAERLKGVDSTLKIQPAELGDSAVYLCASRDFNTEAFFGQGTRLTVV.